This TCR beta chain was recorded in a study of patients and donors after allogeneic stem cell transplantation. This clonotype came up many times. Germline V gene sequence: CDR1 SNHLY, CDR2 FYNNEI. V lost 8 bases to trimming and J lost 4 bases, with 8 bases between them. The CDR3 contains 11 residues. TCRdb reanalysed the RT-PCR reads using MiXCR and keeps one entry per CDR3 protein. The repertoire has tens of thousands of distinct CDR3 sequences, about 6.5% of them found once; the top ten carry approximately 30%. Source material: blood, either unsorted or a sorted T cell fraction (not recorded which). The clonotype comes from a human donor who was either an allogeneic HSCT recipient or a stem cell or donor lymphocyte infusion donor (not recorded which). It is not recorded whose cells these are; they may come from a transplant donor. The chain is built from TRBV2 and TRBJ2-5; D unresolved. The CDR3 nucleotides read TGTGCCAGCGGATCCGGAGAGACCCAGTACTTC. Protein product: CASGSGETQYF.